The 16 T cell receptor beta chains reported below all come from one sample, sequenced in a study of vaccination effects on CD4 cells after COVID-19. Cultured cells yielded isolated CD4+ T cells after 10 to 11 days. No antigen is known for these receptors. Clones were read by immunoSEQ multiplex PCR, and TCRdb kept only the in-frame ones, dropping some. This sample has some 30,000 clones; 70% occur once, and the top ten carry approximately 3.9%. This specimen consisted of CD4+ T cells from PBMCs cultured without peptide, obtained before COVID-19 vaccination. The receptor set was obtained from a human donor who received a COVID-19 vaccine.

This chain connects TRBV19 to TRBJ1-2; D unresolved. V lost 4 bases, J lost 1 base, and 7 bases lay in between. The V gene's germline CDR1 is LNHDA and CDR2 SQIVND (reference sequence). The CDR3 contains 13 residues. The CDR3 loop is CASSTNSNYGYTF. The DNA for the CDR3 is TGTGCCAGTAGTACGAACAGTAACTATGGCTACACCTTC.

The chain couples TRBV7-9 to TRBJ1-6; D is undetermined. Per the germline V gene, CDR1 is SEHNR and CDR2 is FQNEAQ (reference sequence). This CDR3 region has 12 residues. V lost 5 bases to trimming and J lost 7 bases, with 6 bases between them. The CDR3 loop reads CASSHINSPLHF. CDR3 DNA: TGTGCCAGCAGCCATATAAATTCACCCCTCCACTTT.

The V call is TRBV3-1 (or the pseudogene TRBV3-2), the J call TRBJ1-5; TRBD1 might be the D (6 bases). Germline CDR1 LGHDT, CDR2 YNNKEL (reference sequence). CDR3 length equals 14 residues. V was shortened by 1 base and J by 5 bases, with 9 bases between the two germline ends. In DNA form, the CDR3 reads TGTGCCAGCAGCCAAGGACAGGTCCATCAGCCCCAGCATTTT. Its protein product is CASSQGQVHQPQHF.

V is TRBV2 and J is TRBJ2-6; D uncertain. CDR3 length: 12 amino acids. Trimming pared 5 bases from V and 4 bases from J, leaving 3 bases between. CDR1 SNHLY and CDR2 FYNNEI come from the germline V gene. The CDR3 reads CASSLGANVLTF. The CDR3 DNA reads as TGTGCCAGCAGTCTGGGGGCCAACGTCCTGACTTTC.

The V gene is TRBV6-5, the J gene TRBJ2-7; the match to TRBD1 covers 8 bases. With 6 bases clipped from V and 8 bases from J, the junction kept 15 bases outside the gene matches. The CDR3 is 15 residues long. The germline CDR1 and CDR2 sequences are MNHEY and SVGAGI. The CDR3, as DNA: TGTGCCAGCAGCTCGACCTGGACAGGGTCTATGAAGCAGTACTTC. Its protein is CASSSTWTGSMKQYF.

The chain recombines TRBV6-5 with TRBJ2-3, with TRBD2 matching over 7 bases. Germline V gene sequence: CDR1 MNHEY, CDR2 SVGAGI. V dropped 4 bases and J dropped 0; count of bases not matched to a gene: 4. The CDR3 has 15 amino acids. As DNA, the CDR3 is TGTGCCAGCAGTTGGGGACTAACTAGCACAGATACGCAGTATTTT. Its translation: CASSWGLTSTDTQYF.

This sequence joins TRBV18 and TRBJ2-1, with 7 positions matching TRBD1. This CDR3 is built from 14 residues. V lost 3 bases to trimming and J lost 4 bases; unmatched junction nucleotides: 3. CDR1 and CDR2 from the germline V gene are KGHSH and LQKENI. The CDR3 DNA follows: TGTGCCAGCTCACCTGCGACAGGGTACAATGAGCAGTTCTTC. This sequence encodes CASSPATGYNEQFF.

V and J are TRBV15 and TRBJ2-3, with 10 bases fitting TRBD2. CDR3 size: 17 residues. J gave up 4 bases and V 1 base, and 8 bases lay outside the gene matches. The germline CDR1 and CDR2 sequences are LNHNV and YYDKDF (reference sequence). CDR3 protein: CATSRGLAGPAADTQYF. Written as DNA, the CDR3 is TGTGCCACCAGCAGAGGACTAGCGGGTCCCGCTGCAGATACGCAGTATTTT.

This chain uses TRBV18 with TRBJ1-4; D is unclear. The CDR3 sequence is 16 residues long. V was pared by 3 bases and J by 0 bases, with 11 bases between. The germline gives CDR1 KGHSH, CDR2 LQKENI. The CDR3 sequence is CASSPSGGSTNEKLFF. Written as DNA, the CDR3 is TGTGCCAGCTCACCGAGTGGCGGTTCAACTAATGAAAAACTGTTTTTT.

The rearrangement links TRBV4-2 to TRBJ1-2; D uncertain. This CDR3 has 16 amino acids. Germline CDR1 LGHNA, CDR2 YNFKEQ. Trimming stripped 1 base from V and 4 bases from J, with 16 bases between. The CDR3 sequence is CASSQGGLRGTYGYTF. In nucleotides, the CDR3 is TGTGCCAGCAGCCAAGGCGGTTTACGGGGAACCTATGGCTACACCTTC.

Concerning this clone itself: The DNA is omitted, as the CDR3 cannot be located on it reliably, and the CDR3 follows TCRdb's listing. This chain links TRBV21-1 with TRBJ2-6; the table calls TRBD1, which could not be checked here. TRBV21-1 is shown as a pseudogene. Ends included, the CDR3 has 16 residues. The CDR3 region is CASSKEWAAGANVLTF.

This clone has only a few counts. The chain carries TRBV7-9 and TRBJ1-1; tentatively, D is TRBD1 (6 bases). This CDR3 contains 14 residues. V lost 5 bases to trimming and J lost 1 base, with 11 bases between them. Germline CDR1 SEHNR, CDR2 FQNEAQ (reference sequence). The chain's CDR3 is CASSTPTGNTEAFF. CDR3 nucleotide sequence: TGTGCCAGCAGCACCCCGACAGGGAACACTGAAGCTTTCTTT.

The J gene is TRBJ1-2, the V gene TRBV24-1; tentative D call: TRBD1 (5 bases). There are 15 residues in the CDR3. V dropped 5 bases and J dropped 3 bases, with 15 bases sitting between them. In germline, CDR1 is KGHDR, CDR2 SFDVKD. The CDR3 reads CATSAQGVRDYGYTF. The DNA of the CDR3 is TGTGCCACCAGTGCCCAAGGGGTCCGAGACTATGGCTACACCTTC.

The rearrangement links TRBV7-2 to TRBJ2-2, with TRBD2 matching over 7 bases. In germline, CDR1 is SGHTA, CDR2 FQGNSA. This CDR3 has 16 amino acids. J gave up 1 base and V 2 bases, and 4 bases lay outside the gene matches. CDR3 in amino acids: CASSLWGGGNTGELFF. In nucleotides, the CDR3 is TGTGCCAGCAGCTTATGGGGCGGGGGGAACACCGGGGAGCTGTTTTTT.

CDR3 loop: CASSLVPGSWTEAFF. The CDR3 DNA reads TGTGCCAGCAGCTTAGTCCCAGGGTCTTGGACTGAAGCTTTCTTT. This chain links TRBV11-2 with TRBJ1-1; possible D gene TRBD1, 5 bases. CDR3 length: 15 residues. Germline assignment: CDR1 SGHAT and CDR2 FQNNGV. Trimming stripped 1 base from V and 5 bases from J, with 14 bases between.

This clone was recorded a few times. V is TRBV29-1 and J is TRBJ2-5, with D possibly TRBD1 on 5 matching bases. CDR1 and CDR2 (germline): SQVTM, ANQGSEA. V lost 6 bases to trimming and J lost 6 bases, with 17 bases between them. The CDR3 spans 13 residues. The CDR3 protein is CSVDVGASKTQYF. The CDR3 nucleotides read TGCAGCGTAGATGTTGGGGCCTCAAAGACCCAGTACTTC.